The rows below give T cell receptor beta chains drawn from one sample of a study of blood T cell repertoires in COVID-19. Generated by immunoSEQ multiplex PCR, the TCRdb table keeps only in-frame clones and is missing some. The profile covers 140,000 to 150,000 clones, with under 90% appearing a single time and 35% to 40% taken by the ten largest. The sequencing sample was made of peripheral blood. The source of these receptors is a human donor in a cohort sampled during active COVID-19. CDR3s include the opening cysteine and the closing phenylalanine or tryptophan. A D gene is named only where the DNA matches it firmly. Where a row states a size, it is once, few, many or the class of an expanded clone; other rows omit it.

J gene: TRBJ1-2; clone size: once; D gene: .; V gene: TRBV5-8; CDR3 protein: CASSLQGSHYGYTF; CDR3 DNA: TGTGCCAGCAGCTTGCAGGGGTCGCACTATGGCTACACCTTC
J gene: TRBJ2-5; clone size: .; D gene: .; V gene: TRBV19; CDR3 protein: CASSSGLPLGETQYF; CDR3 DNA: TGTGCCAGTAGTTCCGGACTACCCTTAGGAGAGACCCAGTACTTC
J gene: TRBJ1-1; clone size: .; D gene: .; V gene: TRBV30; CDR3 protein: CAWSPNFTEAFF; CDR3 DNA: TGTGCCTGGAGTCCGAACTTCACTGAAGCTTTCTTT
J gene: TRBJ1-4; clone size: .; D gene: TRBD1; V gene: TRBV7-9; CDR3 protein: CASRGTGRDEKLFF; CDR3 DNA: TGTGCCAGCAGGGGGACAGGGAGGGATGAAAAACTGTTTTTT
J gene: TRBJ1-5; clone size: .; D gene: TRBD1; V gene: TRBV29-1; CDR3 protein: CSAGQGNDQPQHF; CDR3 DNA: TGCAGCGCGGGACAGGGTAACGATCAGCCCCAGCATTTT
J gene: TRBJ1-5; clone size: .; D gene: .; V gene: TRBV27; CDR3 protein: CASSPENSNQPQHF; CDR3 DNA: TGTGCCAGCAGTCCGGAGAATAGCAATCAGCCCCAGCATTTT
J gene: TRBJ2-3; clone size: .; D gene: TRBD2; V gene: TRBV7-9; CDR3 protein: CASSKGLAGGTDTQYF; CDR3 DNA: TGTGCCAGCAGCAAGGGACTAGCGGGGGGCACAGATACGCAGTATTTT
J gene: TRBJ1-1; clone size: .; D gene: TRBD1; V gene: TRBV5-4; CDR3 protein: CASSLGQGTTEAFF; CDR3 DNA: TGTGCCAGCAGCTTGGGACAGGGTACGACTGAAGCTTTCTTT
J gene: TRBJ1-4; clone size: .; D gene: TRBD1; V gene: TRBV9; CDR3 protein: CASSVGRGDEKLFF; CDR3 DNA: TGTGCCAGCAGCGTAGGCAGGGGGGATGAAAAACTGTTTTTT
J gene: TRBJ1-1; clone size: once; D gene: TRBD1; V gene: TRBV11-2; CDR3 protein: CASSSQTGGTNTEAFF; CDR3 DNA: TGTGCCAGCAGCTCGCAGACAGGGGGTACGAACACTGAAGCTTTCTTT
J gene: TRBJ1-2; clone size: .; D gene: .; V gene: TRBV12-3/TRBV12-4; CDR3 protein: CASSFRGRGGYTF; CDR3 DNA: TGTGCCAGCAGTTTCAGGGGAAGAGGTGGCTACACCTTC
J gene: TRBJ1-5; clone size: once; D gene: TRBD1; V gene: TRBV18; CDR3 protein: CASSLPMGTANQPQHF; CDR3 DNA: TGTGCCAGCTCACTCCCTATGGGGACAGCTAATCAGCCCCAGCATTTT
J gene: TRBJ1-6; clone size: once; D gene: .; V gene: TRBV14; CDR3 protein: CASSRGILNSPLHF; CDR3 DNA: TGTGCCAGCAGTCGGGGTATATTGAATTCACCCCTCCACTTT
J gene: TRBJ1-1; clone size: few; D gene: TRBD1; V gene: TRBV19; CDR3 protein: CASTFDRANTEAFF; CDR3 DNA: TGTGCCAGTACCTTCGACAGGGCGAACACTGAAGCTTTCTTT
J gene: TRBJ1-6; clone size: .; D gene: .; V gene: TRBV6-4; CDR3 protein: CASSDTLYSPLHF; CDR3 DNA: TGTGCCAGCAGTGACACTCTGTATTCACCCCTCCACTTT
J gene: TRBJ1-1; clone size: .; D gene: TRBD1; V gene: TRBV7-9; CDR3 protein: CASSPRTGVNTEAFF; CDR3 DNA: TGTGCCAGCAGCCCTCGGACAGGGGTAAACACTGAAGCTTTCTTT
J gene: TRBJ1-1; clone size: .; D gene: .; V gene: TRBV5-4; CDR3 protein: CAVILAGSTEAFF; CDR3 DNA: TGTGCCGTCATCCTCGCGGGGAGCACTGAAGCTTTCTTT
J gene: TRBJ2-5; clone size: .; D gene: .; V gene: TRBV5-1; CDR3 protein: CASSYRTKETQYF; CDR3 DNA: TGCGCCAGCAGCTATAGAACCAAAGAGACCCAGTACTTC
J gene: TRBJ1-5; clone size: once; D gene: .; V gene: TRBV4-2; CDR3 protein: CASSQVAGRDQPQHF; CDR3 DNA: TGTGCCAGCAGCCAGGTCGCGGGGAGGGATCAGCCCCAGCATTTT
J gene: TRBJ1-1; clone size: once; D gene: .; V gene: TRBV5-1; CDR3 protein: CASSSTQMNTEAFF; CDR3 DNA: TGCGCCAGCAGCTCCACCCAGATGAACACTGAAGCTTTCTTT
J gene: TRBJ1-2; clone size: few; D gene: .; V gene: TRBV6-2/TRBV6-3; CDR3 protein: CASSYWGPHRGYTF; CDR3 DNA: TGTGCCAGCAGTTACTGGGGCCCTCATCGCGGCTACACCTTC
J gene: TRBJ2-5; clone size: once; D gene: .; V gene: TRBV4-1; CDR3 protein: CASSQGTGGETQYF; CDR3 DNA: TGCGCCAGCAGCCAAGGTACGGGTGGGGAGACCCAGTACTTC
J gene: TRBJ1-5; clone size: .; D gene: .; V gene: TRBV10-2; CDR3 protein: CASSPFLYSNQPQHF; CDR3 DNA: TGCGCCAGCAGCCCCTTTCTCTATAGCAATCAGCCCCAGCATTTT
J gene: TRBJ1-5; clone size: .; D gene: TRBD1; V gene: TRBV6-6; CDR3 protein: CASSRKDRGNQPQHF; CDR3 DNA: TGTGCCAGCAGTCGAAAGGACAGGGGTAATCAGCCCCAGCATTTT
J gene: TRBJ1-5; clone size: .; D gene: .; V gene: TRBV7-2; CDR3 protein: CASSPTGGNQPQHF; CDR3 DNA: TGTGCCAGCAGCCCGACGGGGGGCAATCAGCCCCAGCATTTT